The 29 T cell receptor beta chains given below trace back to one sample, sequenced in a study of T-cell memory formation after mild COVID-19. Using its own MiXCR run on the 5' RACE reads, TCRdb lists one record per CDR3 protein. The table shows some 320,000 distinct CDR3 sequences, with approximately 15% occurring only once. Sample: PBMCs or a T cell subset sorted from them (not recorded which). All receptors come from a man aged 18 to 29 who had mild COVID-19 (a few samples of this study predate the infection). Cell type and time point are not known.

V is TRBV11-3 and J is TRBJ1-1; D remains ambiguous. The V gene's germline CDR1 is SGHNT and CDR2 YENEEA. The V gene lost 0 bases and the J gene lost 3 bases, with 8 bases spanning the gap. The CDR3 sequence is 14 residues long. The CDR3 DNA reads as TGTGCCAGCAGCTTAGAGAATGGCGACACTGAAGCTTTCTTT. Protein: CASSLENGDTEAFF.

This chain connects TRBV7-2 to TRBJ2-2, with D tentatively TRBD1 (6 bases). This CDR3 is 16 amino acids long. Germline values: CDR1 SGHTA, CDR2 FQGNSA. Trimming removed 2 bases from V and 5 bases from J, with 15 bases in between. CDR3 nucleotide sequence: TGTGCCAGCAGCTTAAGAAGAGCGAGGGGGACCGGGGAGCTGTTTTTT. Translated, it gives CASSLRRARGTGELFF.

This clonotype was recorded many times. This chain uses TRBV3-1 with TRBJ1-2; TRBD1 matches 7 bases. The CDR3 contains 13 residues. With 4 bases clipped from V and 8 bases from J, the junction kept 7 bases outside the gene matches. The germline V gene encodes CDR1 LGHDT and CDR2 YNNKEL (reference sequence). The CDR3 here is CASSLSLDRGYTF. DNA for the CDR3: TGTGCCAGCAGCCTCTCCCTGGACAGGGGCTACACCTTC.

This clonotype was counted between two and nine times. The chain joins TRBV15 to TRBJ2-1; D possibly corresponds to TRBD1 (5 bases). V was trimmed by 0 bases and J by 4 bases, leaving 13 bases between them. The CDR3 sequence is 16 residues long. CDR1 and CDR2 (germline): LNHNV, YYDKDF (reference sequence). The CDR3 loop is CATSRDPRQGYNEQFF. As DNA, the CDR3 is TGTGCCACCAGCAGAGATCCCCGGCAGGGATACAATGAGCAGTTCTTC.

The chain uses TRBV7-2 and TRBJ2-1, with D hard to call. The CDR3 has 14 amino acids. Germline V gene data show CDR1 as SGHTA and CDR2 as FQGNSA. V shed 5 bases and J shed 3 bases, with 11 bases lying between them. In DNA form, the CDR3 reads TGTGCCAGCAGCCACCGGTCCTACTACAATGAGCAGTTCTTC. As protein: CASSHRSYYNEQFF.

In its sample, this clonotype was seen a few times. The CDR3 loop reads CASRPGAPETQYF. The DNA of the CDR3 is TGTGCCAGCAGGCCGGGGGCCCCAGAGACCCAGTACTTC. The V and J genes are TRBV6-1 and TRBJ2-5; either TRBD1 or TRBD2 may supply D (6 bases each). Trimming stripped 6 bases from V and 4 bases from J, with 12 bases between. Looked up from germline, CDR1 is MNHNS and CDR2 is SASEGT. The CDR3 contains 13 residues.

With respect to this clonotype: A much larger clone is a single base away; this may be a read error. The DNA for the CDR3 is TGTGCCAGCAGAAAACCCGACCCCTACGAGCAGTACGTC. Amino acids: CASRKPDPYEQYV. This chain connects TRBV28 to TRBJ2-7; D gene ambiguous. Between the trimmed V and J ends, which lost 6 bases and 2 bases, there was a span of 11 bases. The CDR3 contains 13 residues. In germline, CDR1 is MDHEN, CDR2 SYDVKM.

This rearrangement joins TRBV5-1 to TRBJ1-4, with D possibly being TRBD1 (6 bases). The V end was cut by 2 bases, the J end by 6 bases, with 11 bases between. CDR3 length equals 14 residues. CDR1 SGHRS and CDR2 YFSETQ come from the germline V gene. In DNA, the CDR3 is TGCGCCAGCAGCTTCTGGACAGAGGATGAAAAACTGTTTTTT. This sequence encodes CASSFWTEDEKLFF.

V is TRBV3-1 and J is TRBJ1-1; 8 nucleotides agree with TRBD1. J gave up 1 base and V 3 bases, and 4 bases lay outside the gene matches. Germline V gene sequence: CDR1 LGHDT, CDR2 YNNKEL (reference sequence). The CDR3 extends over 15 amino acids. CDR3 amino acids: CASSHFTGGNTEAFF. The CDR3 DNA follows: TGTGCCAGCAGCCATTTCACAGGGGGGAACACTGAAGCTTTCTTT. Drawing the rest from reference TRBV3-1 and TRBJ1-1, the complete variable domain is DTAVSQTPKYLVTQMGNDKSIKCEQNLGHDTMYWYKQDSKKFLKIMFSYNNKELIINETVPNRFSPKSPDKAHLNLHINSLELGDSAVYFCASSHFTGGNTEAFFGQGTRLTVV.

This clonotype turned up a few times. This chain uses TRBV3-1 with TRBJ2-7; D gene uncertain. Trimming stripped 1 base from V and 5 bases from J, with 6 bases between. Germline V gene sequence: CDR1 LGHDT, CDR2 YNNKEL (reference sequence). The CDR3 contains 12 residues. The CDR3 bases are TGTGCCAGCAGCCAAGGTTTGGACGAGCAGTACTTC. As protein: CASSQGLDEQYF.

This chain's CDR3 is CASSQDPSGPYNEQFF. CDR3 bases: TGCGCCAGCAGCCAAGATCCTAGCGGGCCCTACAATGAGCAGTTCTTC. The rearrangement uses TRBV4-3 and TRBJ2-1; 8 nucleotides line up with TRBD2. Germline values: CDR1 LGHNA, CDR2 YSLEER. The CDR3 has 16 amino acids. The V segment lost 0 bases and the J segment 2 bases; nucleotides outside the gene matches: 3.

This clonotype was observed a handful of times. The chain's CDR3 is CASSVDQGGHYEQYF. The CDR3 bases are TGTGCCAGCAGCGTAGACCAGGGTGGGCATTACGAGCAGTACTTC. This sequence joins TRBV9 and TRBJ2-7, with D perhaps TRBD1 (5 bases). Germline V gene lookup returns CDR1 SGDLS and CDR2 YYNGEE. The CDR3 runs to 15 residues. V lost 0 bases and J lost 4, with 14 bases in between.

The sample holds a few counts of this clonotype. The chain has TRBV4-3 and TRBJ2-3, with D perhaps matching TRBD1 or TRBD2 (6 bases each). The germline V gene has CDR1 LGHNA and CDR2 YSLEER. This CDR3 has 14 residues. V gave up 7 bases and J gave up 2 bases, with 13 bases separating them. CDR3 sequence reads: CASKLTGATDTQYF. CDR3 nucleotides: TGCGCCAGCAAACTGACGGGGGCCACAGATACGCAGTATTTT.

This clonotype has just a few counts. The chain links TRBV12-3 or TRBV12-4 to TRBJ2-3; possible D gene TRBD2, 5 bases. Trimming shortened V by 8 bases and J by 2 bases, and 11 bases separated the two germline ends. CDR3 length equals 13 residues. This CDR3 is CASSRGFTDTQYF. The DNA for the CDR3 is TGTGCCAGCTCTCGGGGTTTCACAGATACGCAGTATTTT.

This clonotype was counted ten times or more. The chain carries TRBV6-5 and TRBJ2-1, with D maybe TRBD2 (6 bases). CDR1 is MNHEY, CDR2 SVGAGI, per germline. This CDR3 is built from 11 residues. V lost 6 bases and J 7 bases, leaving 7 bases between the germline ends. The CDR3 here is CASRAGNEQFF. CDR3 coding DNA: TGTGCCAGCAGGGCGGGGAATGAGCAGTTCTTC.

V gene TRBV4-3 combines with J gene TRBJ1-2; 7 nucleotides agree with TRBD1. This CDR3 has 17 amino acids. CDR1 LGHNA and CDR2 YSLEER come from the germline V gene. Unmatched junction bases numbered 10, after V lost 3 bases and J lost 0 bases. CDR3 sequence reads: CASSQWGGQMANYGYTF. CDR3 nucleotide sequence: TGCGCCAGCAGCCAGTGGGGGGGACAGATGGCTAACTATGGCTACACCTTC.

This clonotype was counted many times. The chain is built from TRBV7-9 and TRBJ2-2, with D possibly TRBD2 on 6 matching bases. The CDR3 runs to 15 residues. Germline CDR1 and CDR2: SEHNR and FQNEAQ (reference sequence). With 5 bases removed from V and 4 bases from J, the gap between germline ends came to 14 bases. The DNA of the CDR3 is TGTGCCAGCAGCCCCAGGGAGGATGGCACCGGGGAGCTGTTTTTT. This translates into CASSPREDGTGELFF.

This clonotype was counted between two and nine times. The chain couples TRBV7-2 to TRBJ2-5; 13 nucleotides align to TRBD2. This CDR3 region has 15 residues. Germline trimming cut 0 bases from V and 7 bases from J; bases unmatched to any gene: 2. Germline V gene sequence: CDR1 SGHTA, CDR2 FQGNSA. The CDR3: CASSLATSGGWTQYF. The CDR3 coding sequence is TGTGCCAGCAGCTTAGCGACTAGCGGGGGGTGGACCCAGTACTTC.

This chain uses TRBV20-1 with TRBJ2-5; 7 bases line up with TRBD2. Germline CDR1 and CDR2: DFQATT and SNEGSKA (reference sequence). The CDR3 is 15 residues long. J was trimmed by 2 bases and V by 6 bases; bases with no gene match: 12. The CDR3 protein is CSANQIGTTQETQYF. CDR3 nucleotide sequence: TGCAGTGCCAACCAGATCGGGACTACTCAAGAGACCCAGTACTTC.

The rearrangement links TRBV5-1 to TRBJ2-7; D unclear. CDR1 is SGHRS, CDR2 YFSETQ, per germline. Trimming removed 4 bases from V and 12 bases from J, with 20 bases in between. This CDR3 is built from 13 residues. CDR3 loop: CASSPVSTSSWYV. CDR3 bases: TGCGCCAGCAGCCCGGTGAGTACGAGTTCTTGGTACGTC.

This clonotype appeared a few times. The V and J genes are TRBV27 and TRBJ1-6; D gene ambiguous. This CDR3 has 15 residues. The V end was cut by 4 bases, the J end by 10 bases, with 17 bases between. Germline CDR1 reads MNHEY; CDR2 reads SMNVEV (reference sequence). The CDR3 DNA follows: TGTGCCAGCAGTTCGGTAGGGTGGAAGGAATCACCCCTCCACTTT. Translating it yields CASSSVGWKESPLHF.

The rearrangement uses TRBV12-3 or TRBV12-4 and TRBJ1-1; 7 positions match TRBD1. The CDR3 consists of 18 residues. V trimming: 2 bases; J trimming: 6 bases; junction bases outside the gene matches: 18. In DNA, the CDR3 is TGTGCCAGCAGTTTAAATGCGAATGGAGCAGGGGGTAGTGCTGAAGCTTTCTTT. Translated: CASSLNANGAGGSAEAFF.

This clonotype showed up just a few times. This chain connects TRBV9 to TRBJ1-2; 7 bases align to TRBD1. Trimming removed 3 bases from V and 3 bases from J; junction bases left unmatched: 5. Per germline, CDR1 SGDLS and CDR2 YYNGEE. The CDR3 runs 14 residues. This CDR3 is CASSGYRGDYGYTF. DNA of the CDR3: TGTGCCAGCAGCGGATACAGGGGAGACTATGGCTACACCTTC.

This clonotype showed up just once. The junction departs from the called germline gene at one end, perhaps through a read error. The chain couples TRBV11-2 to TRBJ2-1, with TRBD2 matching 8 bases. Looked up from germline, CDR1 is SGHAT and CDR2 is FQNNGV. CDR3 length: 13 residues. The CDR3 reads CASSLEPGLGVDW. DNA of the CDR3: TGTGCCAGCAGCTTAGAACCGGGACTAGGGGTCGACTGG.

The genes are TRBV3-1 and TRBJ2-7; D is unclear. V dropped 3 bases and J dropped 2 bases, with 8 bases sitting between them. Germline V lookup: CDR1 LGHDT, CDR2 YNNKEL (reference sequence). The CDR3 runs 13 residues. The CDR3 DNA is TGTGCCAGCAGCCAGTCCGAGGCCTACGAGCAGTACTTC. Translating it yields CASSQSEAYEQYF.

CDR3 protein: CASSGGRGNQPQHF. Here the CDR3 DNA reads TGTGCCAGCAGCGGAGGACGCGGCAATCAGCCCCAGCATTTT. This chain connects TRBV3-1 to TRBJ1-5; D unresolved. Germline assignment: CDR1 LGHDT and CDR2 YNNKEL (reference sequence). Trimming left V 5 bases short and J 2 bases short, with 10 bases between. The CDR3 runs to 14 residues.

This clonotype showed up just a few times. The rearrangement links TRBV7-9 to TRBJ1-5, with 7 positions matching TRBD1. This CDR3 spans 15 amino acids. The V segment lost 5 bases and the J segment 6 bases; nucleotides outside the gene matches: 10. Germline-derived CDR1 and CDR2 are SEHNR and FQNEAQ (reference sequence). CDR3 protein: CASSPGQAGSQPQHF. The DNA for the CDR3 is TGTGCCAGCAGCCCCGGACAGGCTGGTAGTCAGCCCCAGCATTTT.

This clonotype turned up a few times. The chain uses TRBV4-3 and TRBJ1-5, with D possibly being TRBD1 (6 bases). Germline assignment: CDR1 LGHNA and CDR2 YSLEER. The V and J ends lost 1 base and 7 bases respectively, with 17 bases between them. The CDR3 is made up of 16 amino acids. The CDR3 sequence: CASSQAQGGLGQPQHF. DNA for the CDR3: TGCGCCAGCAGCCAAGCACAGGGCGGACTCGGCCAGCCCCAGCATTTT.

This clonotype was seen at least ten times. CDR3 region: CATSDLGPGNTGELFF. The CDR3, as DNA: TGTGCCACCAGTGATCTAGGCCCCGGGAACACCGGGGAGCTGTTTTTT. The chain recombines TRBV24-1 with TRBJ2-2; D unresolved. Germline V gene data show CDR1 as KGHDR and CDR2 as SFDVKD. The V end lost 3 bases, the J end lost 1 base, and 11 bases lay between the germline ends. The CDR3 has 16 amino acids.